The rows below give T cell receptor beta chains drawn from one sample of a study of PD-L1 blockade in urothelial cancer. TCRdb's copy holds only in-frame clones and misses some; the assay was immunoSEQ multiplex PCR. The sample consists of 45,000 to 65,000 clones, approximately 83% of them appearing once. The input for sequencing was PBMCs, taken around atezolizumab (anti-PD-L1) treatment. The receptors come from a man between 70 and 80 years old with urothelial cancer. Both conserved end residues are part of each CDR3. The D gene is left open where the match is weak. Clone size appears in some rows only: once, few, many, or a class for an expanded clone.

clone_size	d_call	v_call	j_call	cdr3_aa	cdr3_nt
.	.	TRBV28	TRBJ1-1	CASSLGPGQKSEAFF	TGTGCCAGCAGTTTGGGGCCGGGACAAAAATCTGAAGCTTTCTTT
.	.	TRBV6-5	TRBJ2-1	CASSYGQAYNEQFF	TGTGCCAGCAGTTACGGCCAAGCCTACAATGAGCAGTTCTTC
.	TRBD2	TRBV4-1	TRBJ2-7	CASALADSYEQYF	TGCGCCAGCGCACTAGCGGACTCCTACGAGCAGTACTTC
.	.	TRBV19	TRBJ2-3	CASSIWGGEGDTQYF	TGTGCCAGTAGTATATGGGGGGGCGAGGGAGATACGCAGTATTTT
.	.	TRBV7-3	TRBJ2-2	CASSPRGDTGELFF	TGTGCCAGCAGCCCCAGGGGCGACACCGGGGAGCTGTTTTTT
.	TRBD2	TRBV13	TRBJ2-1	CASSDGTSDEQFF	TGTGCCAGCAGTGACGGGACTAGCGATGAGCAGTTCTTC
.	TRBD1	TRBV11-2	TRBJ2-6	CASSPSTGYLAGANVLTF	TGTGCCAGCAGCCCGTCGACAGGGTATTTGGCTGGGGCCAACGTCCTGACTTTC
.	TRBD2	TRBV2	TRBJ2-3	CASMGLAGVGTQYF	TGTGCCAGCATGGGTCTAGCGGGAGTGGGTACGCAGTATTTT
.	.	TRBV19	TRBJ2-7	CASSIQGGAYEQYF	TGTGCCAGTAGTATCCAGGGCGGGGCCTACGAGCAGTACTTC
.	.	TRBV30	TRBJ2-4	CAWSSSSWEKNIQYF	TGTGCCTGGAGTTCCTCCTCTTGGGAGAAAAACATTCAGTACTTC
.	.	TRBV11-3	TRBJ2-7	CASSLDGQNYEQYF	TGTGCCAGCAGCTTAGACGGACAGAACTACGAGCAGTACTTC
.	.	TRBV11-2	TRBJ1-1	CASSLEYSTEAFF	TGTGCCAGCAGCTTAGAATATAGCACTGAAGCTTTCTTT
.	TRBD2	TRBV5-1	TRBJ2-3	CASQEGGPRLASQHRYAYF	TGCGCCAGCCAAGAGGGAGGGCCTCGACTAGCGTCTCAGCACAGATACGCGTATTTT
.	TRBD2	TRBV5-5	TRBJ2-1	CASSLGSGSNNEQFF	TGTGCCAGCAGCTTGGGTAGCGGGAGTAACAATGAGCAGTTCTTC
.	.	TRBV27	TRBJ2-2	CASKTRNTGELFF	TGTGCCAGCAAGACTAGAAACACCGGGGAGCTGTTTTTT
.	TRBD1	TRBV7-9	TRBJ1-5	CASSLGTGSQPQHF	TGTGCCAGCAGCCTAGGGACAGGTAGTCAGCCCCAGCATTTT
.	.	TRBV29-1	TRBJ2-1	CSVEGSPNEQFF	TGCAGCGTTGAAGGGAGTCCCAATGAGCAGTTCTTC
.	.	TRBV28	TRBJ2-2	CASTVTLRTGELFF	TGTGCCAGCACCGTAACGTTGAGGACCGGGGAGCTGTTTTTT
once	TRBD2	TRBV28	TRBJ2-3	CASSLGLAGTDTQYF	TGTGCCAGCAGTTTGGGTCTAGCGGGCACAGATACGCAGTATTTT
.	TRBD2	TRBV7-2	TRBJ2-1	CASSLTATSGYNEQFF	TGTGCCAGCAGCTTAACGGCGACTAGCGGTTACAATGAGCAGTTCTTC